What follows are 12 T cell receptor beta chains derived from one specimen sequenced in a study of immune characteristics of hereditary and idiopathic chronic pancreatitis. TCRdb keeps only in-frame clones here, not all; method: immunoSEQ multiplex PCR. The sample holds some 15,000 clones, around 70% seen once. Patients having total pancreatectomy with islet autotransplantation provided the chronic pancreatitis pancreas tissue. Specimen: pancreas tissue with hereditary chronic pancreatitis. The source of these receptors is a human donor with chronic pancreatitis.

The chain recombines TRBV7-2 with TRBJ2-2; 9 bases align to TRBD1. The CDR3 runs 17 residues. The V gene end was trimmed by 6 bases and the J gene end by 5 bases; junction bases not matched to a gene: 13. Germline-derived CDR1 and CDR2 are SGHTA and FQGNSA. The CDR3 sequence is CASRSVAGTGTTGELFF. CDR3 coding DNA: TGTGCCAGCAGGAGCGTCGCCGGGACAGGGACGACCGGGGAGCTGTTTTTT.

This clone has a handful of counts. The J gene is TRBJ2-1, the V gene TRBV7-6; 11 nucleotides align to TRBD2. Germline assignment: CDR1 SGHVS and CDR2 FNYEAQ. V was pared by 1 base and J by 3 bases, with 11 bases of the junction left unmatched. The CDR3 consists of 19 residues. This chain's CDR3 is CASSLDGTSGTNYYNEQFF. CDR3 in DNA: TGTGCCAGCAGCTTAGACGGGACTAGCGGAACAAACTACTACAATGAGCAGTTCTTC.

V is TRBV28 and J is TRBJ2-1; D possibly matches TRBD1 or TRBD2 (6 bases each). CDR1 and CDR2 (germline): MDHEN, SYDVKM. CDR3 length: 17 amino acids. V lost 5 bases to trimming and J lost 8 bases, with 25 bases between them. The CDR3 region has the DNA TGTGCCAGCAGTCCACCCCTACGCACCCGGGGGCGGGATGAGCAGTTCTTC. As protein: CASSPPLRTRGRDEQFF.

The CDR3 sequence: CASQTGGFLETQYF. The CDR3 nucleotides read TGTGCCAGTCAGACAGGGGGCTTTTTGGAGACCCAGTACTTC. The chain recombines TRBV6-5 with TRBJ2-5; 10 nucleotides agree with TRBD1. The CDR3 runs to 14 residues. The trim removed 9 bases at V and 5 bases at J, leaving 9 bases unmatched. Per germline, CDR1 MNHEY and CDR2 SVGAGI.

The chain employs TRBV24-1 and TRBJ1-4, with D tentatively TRBD1 (6 bases). Germline CDR1 KGHDR, CDR2 SFDVKD. V was clipped by 4 bases and J by 8 bases, with 16 bases between them. The length of the CDR3 is 15 residues. The DNA for the CDR3 is TGTGCCACCAGTGAGACAGGCACGGGCGGAGAAAAACTGTTTTTT. This translates into CATSETGTGGEKLFF.

The V call is TRBV27, the J call TRBJ2-3; D is possibly TRBD2 (6 bases). Germline V gene data show CDR1 as MNHEY and CDR2 as SMNVEV (reference sequence). The CDR3 has 15 amino acids. Between the trimmed V and J ends, which lost 1 base and 3 bases, there was a span of 11 bases. The CDR3 DNA reads as TGTGCCAGCAGTTTATTTTCTGGGGGGACAGATACGCAGTATTTT. Translated: CASSLFSGGTDTQYF.

This chain joins TRBV27 and TRBJ1-1, with D perhaps TRBD1 (6 bases). Trimming removed 4 bases at V and 1 base at J, with 10 bases between. The CDR3 spans 14 residues. CDR1 and CDR2 from the germline V gene are MNHEY and SMNVEV (reference sequence). The CDR3 region has the DNA TGTGCCAGCAGTTACCTGACAGGGAACACTGAAGCTTTCTTT. Translating it yields CASSYLTGNTEAFF.

The genes are TRBV7-2 and TRBJ2-1; 13 bases line up with TRBD2. Trimming cost V 5 bases and J 9 bases; bases outside gene matches: 7. This CDR3 region has 15 residues. Germline V gene lookup returns CDR1 SGHTA and CDR2 FQGNSA. The CDR3 DNA follows: TGTGCCAGCAGCACAGGACTAGCGGGAGTAGCTGAGCAGTTCTTC. Protein: CASSTGLAGVAEQFF.

The count of this clone is one. The V and J genes are TRBV7-2 and TRBJ2-3; unclear D gene. The CDR3 is 12 residues long. V lost 5 bases and J lost 2, with 5 bases in between. Germline V lookup: CDR1 SGHTA, CDR2 FQGNSA. The CDR3 nucleotides read TGTGCCAGCAGCGACTTCACAGATACGCAGTATTTT. Protein sequence: CASSDFTDTQYF.

V is TRBV5-6 and J is TRBJ1-1; a weak D match, TRBD1 (6 bases). Per germline, CDR1 SGHDT and CDR2 YYEEEE. This CDR3 has 14 residues. The V gene lost 2 bases and the J gene lost 2 bases, with 10 bases spanning the gap. This CDR3 reads CASSFGQLNTEAFF. CDR3 sequence (DNA): TGTGCCAGCAGCTTTGGACAGCTTAACACTGAAGCTTTCTTT.

This chain connects TRBV10-3 to TRBJ1-4; no clear D. The V gene lost 4 bases and the J gene lost 0 bases, with 15 bases spanning the gap. The germline V gene has CDR1 ENHRY and CDR2 SYGVKD. The CDR3 contains 17 residues. CDR3 in DNA: TGTGCCATCAGTGTGGCCCCGGTGGGCACAACTAATGAAAAACTGTTTTTT. Its protein product is CAISVAPVGTTNEKLFF.

The CDR3 DNA follows: TGTGCCATCAGTGAGTCGGGACAGGGAAACATTCAGTACTTC. Translating gives CAISESGQGNIQYF. This chain links TRBV10-3 with TRBJ2-4; 9 nucleotides match TRBD1. CDR1 is ENHRY and CDR2 is SYGVKD in the germline V gene. Unmatched junction bases numbered 0, after V lost 0 bases and J lost 6 bases. The CDR3 has 14 amino acids.